A selection of T cell receptor beta chains follows, all from one sample in a study of blood T cells in healthy people across ages. MiXCR, run by TCRdb on the 5' RACE reads, gives a single entry per CDR3 protein. The table lists 700,000 to 900,000 distinct CDR3 sequences, 50% to 65% of them singletons. Sequencing input: blood. The source is an older man in good health. Both conserved end residues are part of each CDR3. The order of the fields is V gene, D gene, clone size, J gene, CDR3 DNA, CDR3 protein. A D gene is named only where the DNA matches it firmly. Clone size is stated in some rows and not others, as once, few, many or a class when expanded.

TRBV25-1,.,.,TRBJ1-1,TGTGCCAGCAGTGTTAGCAGGGGCGAGACTTTCTTT,CASSVSRGETFF
TRBV6-1,.,.,TRBJ1-2,TGTGCCAGCAGTCCGCCCGGAGGGAGGGGGATCTATGGCTACACCTTC,CASSPPGGRGIYGYTF
TRBV12-3/TRBV12-4,TRBD2,.,TRBJ2-1,TGTGCCAGCAGTCCGAGGACTAGCGGGAGGGCCAATGAGCAGTTCTTC,CASSPRTSGRANEQFF
TRBV20-1,.,.,TRBJ2-1,TGCAGTGCTAGGCGGATAGCGGCCTACGAGCAGTTCTTC,CSARRIAAYEQFF
TRBV20-1,TRBD2,.,TRBJ2-5,TGCAGTGCTAGAGTCAGGCTAGCGGGATACCTAGAGACCCAGTACTTC,CSARVRLAGYLETQYF
TRBV7-3,TRBD2,once,TRBJ2-5,TGTGCCAGCAGCTTAAACCCCGGACTAGCGGGAGGGCCTCGAAGTTCCCAAGAGACCCAGTACTTC,CASSLNPGLAGGPRSSQETQYF
TRBV6-5,TRBD1,.,TRBJ2-7,TGTGCCAGCAGCCCCGGGACAGGGTTTTTCTACGAGCAGTACTTC,CASSPGTGFFYEQYF
TRBV7-2,TRBD1,few,TRBJ2-3,TGTGCCAGCAGCTTAGCCACAGGGGGAAGAGACGCGTATTTT,CASSLATGGRDAYF
TRBV6-5,.,.,TRBJ2-7,TGTGCCAGCAGTTACTGGTCCGAGCAGTACTTC,CASSYWSEQYF
TRBV2,.,.,TRBJ2-7,TGTGCCAGCATCGCAGGTTCCCTTTACGAGCAGTACTTC,CASIAGSLYEQYF
TRBV24-1,TRBD2,few,TRBJ2-3,TGTGCCACCAGTGACCCGGGACTAGATCACGCGTATTTT,CATSDPGLDHAYF
TRBV27,TRBD1,few,TRBJ2-5,TGTGCCAGCAGTCTTCGGGACAGGGGAAAGGAGACCCAGTACTTC,CASSLRDRGKETQYF
TRBV28,.,once,TRBJ2-3,TGTGCCAGCCGGGGGAGCGCAGATACGCAGTATTTT,CASRGSADTQYF
TRBV7-9,.,.,TRBJ2-1,TGTACCAGCAGCGGTACGGGTAAAGAGCAGTTCTTC,CTSSGTGKEQFF
TRBV28,TRBD2,.,TRBJ2-5,TGTGCCAGCAGTCCCGTAGAAAGACTAGCGCCCTACCAAGAGACCCAGTACTTC,CASSPVERLAPYQETQYF
TRBV20-1,TRBD1,.,TRBJ2-1,TGCAGTGCTAAGAATGGGGACAGGGTCTACGAGCAGTTCTTC,CSAKNGDRVYEQFF